This T cell receptor beta chain was obtained from a study of CD8+ T cells in alopecia areata. Looking at the study overall: Severity scoring for treated patients was based on the percentage of affected scalp area. The study's findings and limits: Just one nonresponder means the tie between baseline CD8+ expansion and response stays uncertain. The study found higher clonality in lesional than normal scalp, especially in alopecia totalis/universalis.

This sample's treatment: oral pan-JAK inhibitor, 5-10 mg twice daily. Obtained from alopecia areata patients were lesional scalp punch biopsies along with peripheral blood. After isolation, RNA underwent reverse transcription to generate cDNA as the sequencing template. Repertoires were generated with immunoSEQ multiplex PCR, while TCRdb's copy carries only in-frame clones and drops some. The repertoire holds about 200,000 clones, with nearly 60% as singletons. Germline lookup yields CDR1 LNHDA and CDR2 SQIVND (reference sequence). Trimming cost V 4 bases and J 0 bases; bases outside gene matches: 3. This CDR3 is 15 amino acids long. In its sample, this clone was seen a few times. Antigen unknown.

This specimen was CD4+ T cells sorted from blood, taken at week 24, from a patient treated with tofacitinib. This TCR was sampled from a human donor with alopecia areata. This chain links TRBV19 with TRBJ1-5, with 7 bases fitting TRBD1. CDR3 sequence (DNA): TGTGCCAGTAGTACGGGGACAGATAGCAATCAGCCCCAGCATTTT. Translating it yields CASSTGTDSNQPQHF.